This T cell receptor beta chain was identified during a study of T cell repertoires in ileal Crohn's disease. Germline CDR1 and CDR2: MNHEY and SMNVEV (reference sequence). The CDR3 has 13 amino acids. Trimming pared 6 bases from V and 2 bases from J, leaving 8 bases between. Generated by immunoSEQ multiplex PCR, the TCRdb table keeps only in-frame clones and is missing some. This table holds roughly 15,000 clones, less than 90% found once. The sample was ileal tissue. This chain connects TRBV27 to TRBJ1-5; no clear D gene. This TCR was recovered from an adult with Crohn's disease. CDR3 amino acids: CASSPARNQPQHF. As DNA, the CDR3 is TGTGCCAGCAGCCCCGCGCGCAATCAGCCCCAGCATTTT.